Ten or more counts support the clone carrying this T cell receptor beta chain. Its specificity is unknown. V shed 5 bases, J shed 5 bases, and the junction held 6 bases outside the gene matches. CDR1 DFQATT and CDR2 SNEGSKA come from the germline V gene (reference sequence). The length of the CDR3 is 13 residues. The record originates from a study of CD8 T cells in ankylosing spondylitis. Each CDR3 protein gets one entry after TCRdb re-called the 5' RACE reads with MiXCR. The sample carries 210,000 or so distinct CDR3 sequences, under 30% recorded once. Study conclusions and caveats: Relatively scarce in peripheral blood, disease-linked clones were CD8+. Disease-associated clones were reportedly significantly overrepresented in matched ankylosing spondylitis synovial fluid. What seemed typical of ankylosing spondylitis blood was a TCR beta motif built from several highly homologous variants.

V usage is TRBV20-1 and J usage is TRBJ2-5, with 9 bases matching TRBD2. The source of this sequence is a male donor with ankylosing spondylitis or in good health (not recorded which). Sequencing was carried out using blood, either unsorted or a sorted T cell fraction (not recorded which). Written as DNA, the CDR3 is TGCAGTGCTTTAGCGGGAGAAGGGGAGACCCAGTACTTC. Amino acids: CSALAGEGETQYF.